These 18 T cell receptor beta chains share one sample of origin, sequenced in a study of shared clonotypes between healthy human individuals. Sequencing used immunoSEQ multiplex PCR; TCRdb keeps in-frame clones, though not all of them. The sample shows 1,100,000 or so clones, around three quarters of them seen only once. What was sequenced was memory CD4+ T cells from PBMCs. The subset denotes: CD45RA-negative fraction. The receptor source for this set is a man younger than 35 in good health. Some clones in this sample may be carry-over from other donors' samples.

As DNA, the CDR3 is TGTGCCATCAGTGAGGCTAAGCGGCAGGGGGGCGACGAGCAGTACTTC. Translating gives CAISEAKRQGGDEQYF. The chain carries TRBV10-3 and TRBJ2-7; D may be TRBD1 (7 bases). The V end was cut by 2 bases, the J end by 5 bases, with 19 bases between. The CDR3 covers 16 residues. The V gene's germline CDR1 is ENHRY and CDR2 SYGVKD.

The CDR3 protein is CASSIGTGFSYEQYF. The DNA for the CDR3 is TGTGCCAGCAGCATCGGGACAGGATTTTCCTACGAGCAGTACTTC. The rearrangement joins TRBV7-2 to TRBJ2-7; TRBD1 matches 8 bases. Germline V gene data show CDR1 as SGHTA and CDR2 as FQGNSA. V shed 5 bases, J shed 1 base, and the junction held 7 bases outside the gene matches. The CDR3 is 15 amino acids.

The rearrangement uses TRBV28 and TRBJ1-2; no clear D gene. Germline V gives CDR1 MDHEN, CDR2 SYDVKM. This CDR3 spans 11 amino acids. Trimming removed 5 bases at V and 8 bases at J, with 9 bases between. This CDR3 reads CASSTPRGYTF. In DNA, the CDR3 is TGTGCCAGCAGTACTCCGAGGGGCTACACCTTC.

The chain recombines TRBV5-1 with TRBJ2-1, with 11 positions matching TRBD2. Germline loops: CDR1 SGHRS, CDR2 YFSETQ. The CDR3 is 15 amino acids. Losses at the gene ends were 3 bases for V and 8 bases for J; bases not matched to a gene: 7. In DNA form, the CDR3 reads TGCGCCAGCAGCTCAACTAGCGGGAGATTCCATGAGCAGTTCTTC. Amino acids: CASSSTSGRFHEQFF.

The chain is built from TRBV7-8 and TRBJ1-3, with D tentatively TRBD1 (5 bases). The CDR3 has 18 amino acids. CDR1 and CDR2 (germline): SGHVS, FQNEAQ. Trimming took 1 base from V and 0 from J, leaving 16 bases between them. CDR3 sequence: CASSLGTRQSNSGNTIYF. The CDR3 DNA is TGTGCCAGCAGCTTAGGGACGAGACAGAGCAACTCTGGAAACACCATATATTTT.

This CDR3 reads CASSQQGASNIQYF. In DNA, the CDR3 is TGTGCCAGCAGTCAACAGGGGGCGTCGAACATTCAGTACTTC. The V gene is TRBV2, the J gene TRBJ2-4; 9 nucleotides match TRBD1. J was trimmed by 7 bases and V by 5 bases; bases with no gene match: 6. Per the germline V gene, CDR1 is SNHLY and CDR2 is FYNNEI. The CDR3 runs 14 residues.

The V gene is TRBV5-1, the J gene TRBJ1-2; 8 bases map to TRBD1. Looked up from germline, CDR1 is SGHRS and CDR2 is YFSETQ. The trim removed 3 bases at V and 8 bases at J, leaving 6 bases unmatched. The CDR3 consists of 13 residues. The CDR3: CASSSSDRGGYTF. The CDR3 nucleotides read TGCGCCAGCAGCTCGAGCGACAGGGGAGGCTACACCTTC.

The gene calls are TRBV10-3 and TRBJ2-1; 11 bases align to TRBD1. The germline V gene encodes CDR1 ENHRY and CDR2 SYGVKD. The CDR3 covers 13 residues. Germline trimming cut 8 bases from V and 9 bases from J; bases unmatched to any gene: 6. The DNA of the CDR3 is TGTGCCATCGGACAGGGGGCGCGGGCTGAGCAGTTCTTC. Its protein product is CAIGQGARAEQFF.

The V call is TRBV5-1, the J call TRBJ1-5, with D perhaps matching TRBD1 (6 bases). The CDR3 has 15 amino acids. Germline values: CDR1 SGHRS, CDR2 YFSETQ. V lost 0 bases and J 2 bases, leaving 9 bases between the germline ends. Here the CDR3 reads CASSLGTDGNQPQHF. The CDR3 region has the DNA TGCGCCAGCAGCTTGGGGACAGATGGCAATCAGCCCCAGCATTTT.

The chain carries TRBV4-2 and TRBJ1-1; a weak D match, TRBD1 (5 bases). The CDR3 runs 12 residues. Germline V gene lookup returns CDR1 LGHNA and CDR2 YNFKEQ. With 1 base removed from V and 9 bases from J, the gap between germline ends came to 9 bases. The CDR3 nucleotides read TGTGCCAGCAGCCAAGCTGACAGTCAAGCTTTCTTT. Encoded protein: CASSQADSQAFF.

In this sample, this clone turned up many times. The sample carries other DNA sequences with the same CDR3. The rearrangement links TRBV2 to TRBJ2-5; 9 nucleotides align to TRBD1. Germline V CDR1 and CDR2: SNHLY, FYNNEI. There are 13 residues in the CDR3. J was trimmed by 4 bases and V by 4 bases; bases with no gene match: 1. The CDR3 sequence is CASSATGGETQYF. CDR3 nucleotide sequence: TGTGCCAGCAGTGCGACAGGGGGAGAGACCCAGTACTTC.

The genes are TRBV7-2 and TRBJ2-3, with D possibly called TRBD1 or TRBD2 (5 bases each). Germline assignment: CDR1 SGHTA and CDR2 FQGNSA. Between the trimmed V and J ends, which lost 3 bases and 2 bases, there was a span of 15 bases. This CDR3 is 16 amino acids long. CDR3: CASSFRGGRNTDTQYF. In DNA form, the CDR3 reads TGTGCCAGCAGCTTCCGGGGCGGACGAAACACAGATACGCAGTATTTT.

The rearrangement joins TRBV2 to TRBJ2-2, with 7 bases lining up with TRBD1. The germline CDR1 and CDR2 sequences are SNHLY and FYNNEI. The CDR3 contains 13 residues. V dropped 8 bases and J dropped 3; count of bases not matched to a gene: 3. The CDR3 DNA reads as TGTGCCAGCGGGACAGATTACACCGGGGAGCTGTTTTTT. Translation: CASGTDYTGELFF.

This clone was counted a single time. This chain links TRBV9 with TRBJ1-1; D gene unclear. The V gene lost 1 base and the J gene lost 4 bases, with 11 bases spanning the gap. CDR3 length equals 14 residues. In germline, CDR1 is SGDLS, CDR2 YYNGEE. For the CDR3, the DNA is TGTGCCAGCAGCGTAAGAGTGGGATCCACTGAAGCTTTCTTT. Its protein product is CASSVRVGSTEAFF.

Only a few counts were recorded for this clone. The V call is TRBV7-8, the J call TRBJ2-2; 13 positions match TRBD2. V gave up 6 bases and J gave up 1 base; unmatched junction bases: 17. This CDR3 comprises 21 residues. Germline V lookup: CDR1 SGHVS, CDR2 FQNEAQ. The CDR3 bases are TGTGCCAGCAGTTATCACCCGCCGGGACTAGCGGGGCTGGGGAACACCGGGGAGCTGTTTTTT. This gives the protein CASSYHPPGLAGLGNTGELFF. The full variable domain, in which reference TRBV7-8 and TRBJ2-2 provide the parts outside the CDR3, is GAGVSQSPRYKVAKRGQDVALRCDPISGHVSLFWYQQALGQGPEFLTYFQNEAQLDKSGLPSDRFFAERPEGSVSTLKIQRTQQEDSAVYLCASSYHPPGLAGLGNTGELFFGEGSRLTVL.

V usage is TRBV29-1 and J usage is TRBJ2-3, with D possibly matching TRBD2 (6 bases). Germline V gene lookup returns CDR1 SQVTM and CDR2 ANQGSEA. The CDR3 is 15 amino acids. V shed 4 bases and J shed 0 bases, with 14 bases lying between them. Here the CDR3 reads CSVARRRDSTDTQYF. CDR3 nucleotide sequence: TGCAGCGTTGCCCGGCGGCGGGACAGCACAGATACGCAGTATTTT.

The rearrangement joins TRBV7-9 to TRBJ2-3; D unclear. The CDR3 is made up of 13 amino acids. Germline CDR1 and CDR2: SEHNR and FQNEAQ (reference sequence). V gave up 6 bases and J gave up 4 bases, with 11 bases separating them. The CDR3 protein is CASRTSGADTQYF. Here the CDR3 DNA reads TGTGCCAGCAGAACAAGTGGTGCAGATACGCAGTATTTT. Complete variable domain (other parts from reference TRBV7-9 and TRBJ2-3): DTGVSQNPRHKITKRGQNVTFRCDPISEHNRLYWYRQTLGQGPEFLTYFQNEAQLEKSRLLSDRFSAERPKGSFSTLEIQRTEQGDSAMYLCASRTSGADTQYFGPGTRLTVL.

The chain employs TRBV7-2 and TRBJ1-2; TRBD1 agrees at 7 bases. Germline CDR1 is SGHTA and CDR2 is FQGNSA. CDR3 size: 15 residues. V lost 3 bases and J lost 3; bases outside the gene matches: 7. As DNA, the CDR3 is TGTGCCAGCAGCTTCCCCGGGACAGTACACTATGGCTACACCTTC. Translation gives CASSFPGTVHYGYTF.